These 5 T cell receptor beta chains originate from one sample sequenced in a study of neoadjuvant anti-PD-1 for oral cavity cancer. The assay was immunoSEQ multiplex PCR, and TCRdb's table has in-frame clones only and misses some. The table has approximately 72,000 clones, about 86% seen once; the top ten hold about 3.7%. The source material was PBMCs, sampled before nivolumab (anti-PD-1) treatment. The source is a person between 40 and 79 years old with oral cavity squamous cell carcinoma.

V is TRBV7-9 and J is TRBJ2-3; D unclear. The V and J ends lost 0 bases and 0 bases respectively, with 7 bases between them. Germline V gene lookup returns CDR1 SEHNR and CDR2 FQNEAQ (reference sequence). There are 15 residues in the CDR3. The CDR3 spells CASSLALDSTDTQYF. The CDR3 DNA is TGTGCCAGCAGCTTAGCCCTGGACAGCACAGATACGCAGTATTTT.

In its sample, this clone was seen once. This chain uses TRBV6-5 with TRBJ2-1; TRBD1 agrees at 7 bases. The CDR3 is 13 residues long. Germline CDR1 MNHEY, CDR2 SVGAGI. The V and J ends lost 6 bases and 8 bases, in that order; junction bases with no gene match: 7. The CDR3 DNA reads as TGTGCCAGCAGGCCGACAGGGTGGTATGAGCAGTTCTTC. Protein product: CASRPTGWYEQFF.

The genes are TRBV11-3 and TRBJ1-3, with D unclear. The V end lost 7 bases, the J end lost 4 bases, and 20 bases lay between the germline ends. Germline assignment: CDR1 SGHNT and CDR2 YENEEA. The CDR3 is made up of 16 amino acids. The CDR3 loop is CASTLSRIHIGNTIYF. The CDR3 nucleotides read TGTGCCAGCACCCTCTCCCGCATTCATATAGGAAACACCATATATTTT.

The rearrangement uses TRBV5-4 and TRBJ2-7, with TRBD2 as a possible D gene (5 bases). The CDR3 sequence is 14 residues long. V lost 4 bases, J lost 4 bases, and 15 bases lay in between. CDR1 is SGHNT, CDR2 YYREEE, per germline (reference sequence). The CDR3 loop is CASSERGSRYEQYF. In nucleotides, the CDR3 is TGTGCCAGCAGCGAACGGGGAAGCCGTTACGAGCAGTACTTC.

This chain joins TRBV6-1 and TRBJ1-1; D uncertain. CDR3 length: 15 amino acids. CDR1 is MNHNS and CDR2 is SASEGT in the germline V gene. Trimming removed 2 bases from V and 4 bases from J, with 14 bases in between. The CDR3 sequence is CASSENGGLGTEAFF. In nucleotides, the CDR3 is TGTGCCAGCAGTGAAAATGGAGGTTTGGGCACTGAAGCTTTCTTT.